The present T cell receptor (beta chain) was sequenced within a study of CD8 T cells in Susac syndrome. Study information: When their blood was taken, the Susac syndrome patients had either not yet had any therapy, were taking corticosteroids, or were taking intravenous immunoglobulin alone.

Random-hexamer reverse transcription was applied to 0.5 to 1 ug RNA. From the immunoSEQ multiplex PCR reads, TCRdb called clonotypes with MiXCR, one entry per CDR3 protein. The sample has roughly 180,000 distinct CDR3 sequences, about 95% seen once. The CDR3 spans 12 residues. Germline V gene lookup returns CDR1 DFQATT and CDR2 SNEGSKA (reference sequence). The V end was cut by 1 base, the J end by 4 bases, with 7 bases between. All included Susac syndrome patients satisfied recently defined diagnostic criteria for definite or probable disease. The sample taken for sequencing was CD4+ T cells from PBMCs. V gene TRBV20-1 combines with J gene TRBJ1-2; D gene unclear. The clonotype originates from a human donor with Susac syndrome. The CDR3 DNA is TGCAGTGCTAGAGCCGGGCCCTATGGCTACACCTTC. Translation: CSARAGPYGYTF.